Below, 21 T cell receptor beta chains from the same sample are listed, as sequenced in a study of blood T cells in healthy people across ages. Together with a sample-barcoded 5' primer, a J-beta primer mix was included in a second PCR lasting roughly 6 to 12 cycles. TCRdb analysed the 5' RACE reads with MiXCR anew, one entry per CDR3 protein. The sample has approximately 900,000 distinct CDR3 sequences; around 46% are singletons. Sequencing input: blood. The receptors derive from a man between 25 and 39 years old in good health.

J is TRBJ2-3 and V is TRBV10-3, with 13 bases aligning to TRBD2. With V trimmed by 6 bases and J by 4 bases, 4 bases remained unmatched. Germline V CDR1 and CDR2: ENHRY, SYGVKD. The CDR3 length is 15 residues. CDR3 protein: CAIRGLAGFSDTQYF. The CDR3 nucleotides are TGTGCCATCAGGGGACTAGCGGGGTTCTCAGATACGCAGTATTTT.

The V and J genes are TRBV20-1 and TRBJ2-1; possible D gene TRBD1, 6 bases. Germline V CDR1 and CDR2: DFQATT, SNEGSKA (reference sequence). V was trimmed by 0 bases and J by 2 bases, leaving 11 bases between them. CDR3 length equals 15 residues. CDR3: CSARDATGTYNEQFF. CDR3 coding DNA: TGCAGTGCTAGAGATGCAACAGGGACCTACAATGAGCAGTTCTTC.

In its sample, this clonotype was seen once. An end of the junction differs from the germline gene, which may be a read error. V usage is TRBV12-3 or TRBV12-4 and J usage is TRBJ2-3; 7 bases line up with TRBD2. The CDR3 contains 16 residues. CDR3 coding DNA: TGTGCCAGCAGTCCCGGTGGGAGGGTGGCCCCAGATGCGCAGTATTTT. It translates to CASSPGGRVAPDAQYF.

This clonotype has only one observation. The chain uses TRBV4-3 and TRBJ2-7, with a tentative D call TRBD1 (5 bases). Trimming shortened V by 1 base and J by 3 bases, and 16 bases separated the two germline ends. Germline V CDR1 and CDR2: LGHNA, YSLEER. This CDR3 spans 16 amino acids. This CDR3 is CASSQVGGAGYYEQYF. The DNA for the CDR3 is TGCGCCAGCAGCCAAGTGGGTGGGGCAGGGTACTACGAGCAGTACTTC.

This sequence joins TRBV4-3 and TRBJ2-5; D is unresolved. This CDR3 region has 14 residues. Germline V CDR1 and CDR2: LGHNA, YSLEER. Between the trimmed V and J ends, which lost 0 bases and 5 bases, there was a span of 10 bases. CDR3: CASSQDTDRETQYF. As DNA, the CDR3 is TGCGCCAGCAGCCAAGATACGGACCGGGAGACCCAGTACTTC.

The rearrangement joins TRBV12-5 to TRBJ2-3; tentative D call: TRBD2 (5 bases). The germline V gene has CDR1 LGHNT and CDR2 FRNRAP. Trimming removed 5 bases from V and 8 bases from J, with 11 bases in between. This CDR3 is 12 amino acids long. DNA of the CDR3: TGTGCTAGTGGTCATACCCGGGGTACGCAGTATTTT. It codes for CASGHTRGTQYF.

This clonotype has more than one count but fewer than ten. CDR3: CASSVGGSSNEQYF. The CDR3 DNA reads TGTGCCAGCAGCGTAGGGGGTAGTTCCAACGAGCAGTACTTC. This chain joins TRBV9 and TRBJ2-5, with D hard to call. With the DNA end fitting TRBJ2-7 better, the J assignment may be wrong. This CDR3 spans 14 amino acids. From germline, CDR1 is SGDLS and CDR2 YYNGEE.

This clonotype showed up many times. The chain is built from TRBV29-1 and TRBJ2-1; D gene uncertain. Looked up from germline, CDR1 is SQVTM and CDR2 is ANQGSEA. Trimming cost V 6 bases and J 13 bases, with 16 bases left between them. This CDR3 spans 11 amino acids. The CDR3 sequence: CSVETGSIQFF. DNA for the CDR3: TGCAGCGTGGAAACGGGCTCAATTCAGTTCTTC.

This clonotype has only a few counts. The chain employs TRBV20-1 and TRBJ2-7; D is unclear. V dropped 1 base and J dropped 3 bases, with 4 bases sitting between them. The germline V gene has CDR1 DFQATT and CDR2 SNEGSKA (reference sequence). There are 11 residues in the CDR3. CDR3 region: CSARVLYEQYF. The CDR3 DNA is TGCAGTGCTAGAGTCCTCTACGAGCAGTACTTC.

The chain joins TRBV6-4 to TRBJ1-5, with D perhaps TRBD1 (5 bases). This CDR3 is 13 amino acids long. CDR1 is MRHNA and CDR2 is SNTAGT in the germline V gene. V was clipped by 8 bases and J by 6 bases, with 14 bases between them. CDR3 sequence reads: CASAQGDTQPQHF. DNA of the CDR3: TGTGCCAGCGCCCAGGGTGACACTCAGCCCCAGCATTTT.

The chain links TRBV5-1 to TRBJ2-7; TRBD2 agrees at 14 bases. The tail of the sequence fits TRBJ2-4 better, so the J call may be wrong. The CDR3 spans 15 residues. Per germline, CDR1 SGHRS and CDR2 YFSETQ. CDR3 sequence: CASSLGTSGRNIQYF. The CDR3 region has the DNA TGCGCCAGCAGCTTAGGGACTAGCGGGAGAAACATTCAGTACTTC.

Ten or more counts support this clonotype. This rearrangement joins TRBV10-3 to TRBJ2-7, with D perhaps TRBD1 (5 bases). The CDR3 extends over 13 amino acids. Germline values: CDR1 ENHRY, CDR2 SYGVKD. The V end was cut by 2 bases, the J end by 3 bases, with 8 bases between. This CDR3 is CAISEEDNYEQYF. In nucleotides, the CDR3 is TGTGCCATCAGTGAGGAGGACAACTACGAGCAGTACTTC.

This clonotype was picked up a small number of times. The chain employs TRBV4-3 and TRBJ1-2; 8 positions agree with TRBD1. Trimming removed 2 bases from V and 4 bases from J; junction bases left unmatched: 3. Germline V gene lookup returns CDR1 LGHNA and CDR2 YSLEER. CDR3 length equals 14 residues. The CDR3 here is CASSQPDRGYGYTF. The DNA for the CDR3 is TGCGCCAGCAGCCAACCCGACAGGGGCTATGGCTACACCTTC.

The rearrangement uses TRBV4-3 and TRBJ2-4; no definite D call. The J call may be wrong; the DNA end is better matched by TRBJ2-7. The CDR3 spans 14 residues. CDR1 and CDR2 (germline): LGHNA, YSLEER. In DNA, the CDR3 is TGCGCCAGCAGCCAAGAGGTGGTCCGCTACGAGCAGTACTTC. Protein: CASSQEVVRYEQYF.

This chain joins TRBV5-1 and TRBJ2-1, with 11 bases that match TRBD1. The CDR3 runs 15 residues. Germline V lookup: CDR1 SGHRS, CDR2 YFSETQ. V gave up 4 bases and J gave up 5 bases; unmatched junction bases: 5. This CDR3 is CASSQRTGGNNEQFF. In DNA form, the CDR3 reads TGCGCCAGCAGCCAAAGGACAGGGGGCAACAATGAGCAGTTCTTC.

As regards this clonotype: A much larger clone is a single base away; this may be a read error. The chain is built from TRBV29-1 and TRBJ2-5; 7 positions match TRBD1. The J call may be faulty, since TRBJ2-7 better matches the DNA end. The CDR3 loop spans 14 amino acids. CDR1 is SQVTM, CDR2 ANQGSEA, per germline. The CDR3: CSVGWDSAPNEQYF. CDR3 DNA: TGCAGCGTTGGGTGGGACAGTGCCCCCAACGAGCAGTACTTC.

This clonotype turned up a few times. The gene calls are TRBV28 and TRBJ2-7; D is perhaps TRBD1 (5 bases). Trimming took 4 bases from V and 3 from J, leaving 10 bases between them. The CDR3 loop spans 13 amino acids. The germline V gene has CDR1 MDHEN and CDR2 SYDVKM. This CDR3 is CASSSSTDYEQYF. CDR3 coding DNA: TGTGCCAGCAGTTCCTCGACAGACTACGAGCAGTACTTC.

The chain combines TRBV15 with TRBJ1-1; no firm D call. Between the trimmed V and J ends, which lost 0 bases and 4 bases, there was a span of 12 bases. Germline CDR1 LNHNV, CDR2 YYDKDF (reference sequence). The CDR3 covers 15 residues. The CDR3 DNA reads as TGTGCCACCAGCAGAGATCTCGGCTATAGCACTGAAGCTTTCTTT. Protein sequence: CATSRDLGYSTEAFF.

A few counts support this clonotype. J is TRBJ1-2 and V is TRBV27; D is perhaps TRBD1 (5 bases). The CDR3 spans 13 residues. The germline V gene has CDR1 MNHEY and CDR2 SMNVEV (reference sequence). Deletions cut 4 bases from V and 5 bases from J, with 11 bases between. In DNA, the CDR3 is TGTGCCAGCAGTTCCATATGGGGGTATGGCTACACCTTC. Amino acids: CASSSIWGYGYTF.

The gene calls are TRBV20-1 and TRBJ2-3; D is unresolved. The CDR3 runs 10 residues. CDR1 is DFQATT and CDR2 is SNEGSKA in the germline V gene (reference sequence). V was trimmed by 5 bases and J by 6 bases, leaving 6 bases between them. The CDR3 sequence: CSALWDTQYF. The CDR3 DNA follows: TGCAGTGCTCTATGGGATACGCAGTATTTT.

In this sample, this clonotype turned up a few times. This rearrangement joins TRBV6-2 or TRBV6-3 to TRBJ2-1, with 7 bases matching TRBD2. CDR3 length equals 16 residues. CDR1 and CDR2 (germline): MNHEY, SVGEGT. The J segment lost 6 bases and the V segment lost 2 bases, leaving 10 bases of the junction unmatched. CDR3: CASSYTRPGGSNEQFF. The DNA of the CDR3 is TGTGCCAGCAGTTACACCCGCCCCGGGGGGTCCAATGAGCAGTTCTTC.